Each of the 11 T cell receptor beta chains below was sequenced from the same sample in a study of human T cells and chemical hapten exposure. It was unfractionated whole blood from which total RNA was extracted. TCRdb itself ran the 5' RACE reads through MiXCR, one entry per CDR3 protein. Among tens of thousands of distinct CDR3 sequences listed, approximately 8% were seen once. These receptors came from a male donor in good health.

This clonotype was detected only a few times. The chain has TRBV29-1 and TRBJ2-1; TRBD1 is a possible D gene (6 bases). This CDR3 contains 14 residues. Germline CDR1 SQVTM, CDR2 ANQGSEA. Deletions cut 3 bases from V and 2 bases from J, with 11 bases between. The CDR3 spells CSVEATGTYNEQFF. In DNA, the CDR3 is TGCAGCGTTGAGGCGACAGGCACCTACAATGAGCAGTTCTTC.

This sequence joins TRBV7-6 and TRBJ1-1, with D possibly TRBD1 on 6 matching bases. V was clipped by 7 bases and J by 7 bases, with 22 bases between them. CDR1 SGHVS and CDR2 FNYEAQ come from the germline V gene. This CDR3 is built from 15 residues. CDR3 nucleotide sequence: TGTGCCAGCACCGAAACCCCGACAGAGGGGGATGAAGCTTTCTTT. It encodes CASTETPTEGDEAFF.

In the case of this clonotype: This likely comes from a read error, as the CDR3 has no conserved phenylalanine or tryptophan at its end. The chain carries TRBV29-1 and TRBJ2-7; possible D gene TRBD2, 6 bases. Germline V lookup: CDR1 SQVTM, CDR2 ANQGSEA. The CDR3 totals 14 residues. Trimming cost V 6 bases and J 7 bases, with 22 bases left between them. The DNA for the CDR3 is TGCAGCGTGTCGGGACTTACCGACCGTGGGGAGCAGTACCTC. It yields the protein CSVSGLTDRGEQYL.

The chain couples TRBV29-1 to TRBJ1-2; TRBD1 matches 7 bases. CDR1 SQVTM and CDR2 ANQGSEA come from the germline V gene. The CDR3 runs 15 residues. V was clipped by 4 bases and J by 3 bases; unmatched bases: 11. The CDR3 nucleotides read TGCAGCGTTGTTACCTACAGGGGAGGGGACTATGGCTACACCTTC. Amino acid sequence: CSVVTYRGGDYGYTF. Full variable domain (outside the CDR3, taken from reference TRBV29-1 and TRBJ1-2): SAVISQKPSRDICQRGTSLTIQCQVDSQVTMMFWYRQQPGQSLTLIATANQGSEATYESGFVIDKFPISRPNLTFSTLTVSNMSPEDSSIYLCSVVTYRGGDYGYTFGSGTRLTVV.

This clonotype was detected a few times. The chain carries TRBV2 and TRBJ2-5, with 12 bases matching TRBD1. V shed 7 bases, J shed 5 bases, and the junction held 14 bases outside the gene matches. CDR3 length: 17 amino acids. CDR1 is SNHLY and CDR2 is FYNNEI in the germline V gene. The chain's CDR3 is CASKPGQGAQNGETQYF. The DNA for the CDR3 is TGTGCCAGCAAACCGGGACAGGGGGCGCAGAACGGTGAGACCCAGTACTTC.

This clonotype was seen more than once but under ten times. This chain uses TRBV20-1 with TRBJ2-2; a weak D match, TRBD1 (6 bases). CDR3 length: 13 amino acids. Germline-derived CDR1 and CDR2 are DFQATT and SNEGSKA (reference sequence). Deletions cut 1 base from V and 6 bases from J, with 9 bases between. This CDR3 reads CSARGHRAGELFF. Here the CDR3 DNA reads TGCAGTGCTAGAGGGCACAGGGCCGGGGAGCTGTTTTTT.

This clonotype occurred many times. The chain links TRBV20-1 to TRBJ2-3; 12 bases are a match to TRBD2. CDR3 length: 16 residues. Trimming removed 6 bases from V and 2 bases from J; junction bases left unmatched: 9. Germline-derived CDR1 and CDR2 are DFQATT and SNEGSKA (reference sequence). This CDR3 is CSALLGLAGYTDTQYF. CDR3 DNA: TGCAGTGCCTTACTTGGACTAGCGGGGTACACAGATACGCAGTATTTT.

This clonotype was counted between two and nine times. The chain employs TRBV10-1 and TRBJ2-4; D gene ambiguous. V lost 0 bases and J 0 bases, leaving 12 bases between the germline ends. This CDR3 is built from 17 residues. CDR1 is WNHNN and CDR2 is SYGVQD in the germline V gene (reference sequence). CDR3 sequence reads: CASSESAGPLAKNIQYF. In nucleotides, the CDR3 is TGCGCCAGCAGTGAGTCCGCAGGCCCTTTAGCCAAAAACATTCAGTACTTC.

V gene TRBV20-1 combines with J gene TRBJ1-2; D is unresolved. The CDR3 totals 16 residues. Germline CDR1 DFQATT, CDR2 SNEGSKA (reference sequence). Trimming removed 3 bases at V and 0 bases at J, with 17 bases between. The CDR3 protein is CSASIRSNSPNYGYTF. The CDR3 nucleotides are TGCAGTGCTAGCATTAGATCAAACAGTCCTAACTATGGCTACACCTTC.

This clonotype came up many times. The chain has TRBV12-3 or TRBV12-4 and TRBJ1-1; D is possibly TRBD1 (6 bases). Trimming stripped 7 bases from V and 10 bases from J, with 16 bases between. This CDR3 region has 12 residues. CDR3 loop: CASKPIKGVAFF. The CDR3 bases are TGTGCCAGCAAACCCATAAAGGGGGTAGCTTTCTTT.

CDR3 in amino acids: CASSQGQGLTGANVLTF. The CDR3 region has the DNA TGTGCCAGCAGCCAAGGACAGGGGCTAACGGGGGCCAACGTCCTGACTTTC. V is TRBV11-3 and J is TRBJ2-6; the match to TRBD1 covers 9 bases. Trimming cost V 5 bases and J 4 bases; bases outside gene matches: 9. The CDR3 runs 17 residues. CDR1 is SGHNT, CDR2 YENEEA, per germline.